The 13 T cell receptor beta chains below were found in one sample sequenced in a study of blood T cell repertoires in COVID-19. Produced via immunoSEQ multiplex PCR; TCRdb's table is partial and in-frame only. The profile shows about 150,000 clones, more than 75% of them singletons. Sequencing was performed on peripheral blood. Receptors were obtained from a man between 60 and 75 years old with COVID-19, enrolled during active disease.

The chain employs TRBV6-4 and TRBJ2-3; the D gene is possibly TRBD2 (5 bases). V was trimmed by 2 bases and J by 11 bases, leaving 8 bases between them. The CDR3 is 11 amino acids. In germline, CDR1 is MRHNA, CDR2 SNTAGT. CDR3: CASSDRLKQYF. CDR3 sequence (DNA): TGTGCCAGCAGTGACAGACTAAAGCAGTATTTT.

This chain uses TRBV10-3 with TRBJ1-1, with a possible D match to TRBD1 (6 bases). The CDR3 covers 14 residues. Trimming took off 6 bases at V and 3 bases at J, with 14 bases between the two ends. Germline V lookup: CDR1 ENHRY, CDR2 SYGVKD. CDR3 coding DNA: TGTGCCATCAGCCCACAGGGAAAGGACACTGAAGCTTTCTTT. Translating gives CAISPQGKDTEAFF.

The chain has TRBV2 and TRBJ1-2; D may be TRBD1 (6 bases). With 7 bases removed from V and 6 bases from J, the gap between germline ends came to 12 bases. The germline gives CDR1 SNHLY, CDR2 FYNNEI. The CDR3 has 12 residues. In DNA, the CDR3 is TGTGCCAGCACCCCGGACAGTGATGGCTACACCTTC. Translated: CASTPDSDGYTF. The full variable domain, in which reference TRBV2 and TRBJ1-2 provide the parts outside the CDR3, is EPEVTQTPSHQVTQMGQEVILRCVPISNHLYFYWYRQILGQKVEFLVSFYNNEISEKSEIFDDQFSVERPDGSNFTLKIRSTKLEDSAMYFCASTPDSDGYTFGSGTRLTVV.

The chain has TRBV4-1 and TRBJ2-3; 7 bases align to TRBD1. V shed 4 bases, J shed 3 bases, and the junction held 10 bases outside the gene matches. The CDR3 is 16 residues long. The germline CDR1 and CDR2 sequences are MGHRA and YSYEKL. The CDR3 is CASSLETGTDTDTQYF. Here the CDR3 DNA reads TGCGCCAGCAGCCTCGAAACCGGGACAGATACAGATACGCAGTATTTT.

This CDR3 reads CASSPRENQPQHF. The CDR3 DNA follows: TGTGCCAGCTCACCACGCGAAAATCAGCCCCAGCATTTT. The chain couples TRBV18 to TRBJ1-5; D call uncertain. The germline V gene has CDR1 KGHSH and CDR2 LQKENI. The CDR3 length is 13 residues. V lost 1 base and J lost 4, with 5 bases in between.

The V and J genes are TRBV18 and TRBJ1-3; D gene uncertain. V lost 4 bases and J lost 0, with 7 bases in between. Germline CDR1 reads KGHSH; CDR2 reads LQKENI. CDR3 size: 14 residues. CDR3 sequence: CASSRDNSGNTIYF. For the CDR3, the DNA is TGTGCCAGCTCACGCGACAACTCTGGAAACACCATATATTTT.

The chain uses TRBV19 and TRBJ1-5; D perhaps matches TRBD1 (5 bases). CDR1 and CDR2 (germline): LNHDA, SQIVND (reference sequence). The V end lost 6 bases, the J end lost 4 bases, and 19 bases lay between the germline ends. The CDR3 spans 16 residues. The CDR3 region is CASSRGDVSGNQPQHF. The CDR3 DNA reads TGTGCCAGTAGCCGGGGGGACGTCTCCGGTAATCAGCCCCAGCATTTT.

V is TRBV15 and J is TRBJ1-5; D unresolved. The CDR3 runs to 16 residues. The V gene lost 5 bases and the J gene lost 0 bases, with 14 bases spanning the gap. Germline V gene data show CDR1 as LNHNV and CDR2 as YYDKDF (reference sequence). The CDR3 nucleotides are TGTGCCACCAGCGAGAGCCGCACCCTTAGCAATCAGCCCCAGCATTTT. It is translated as CATSESRTLSNQPQHF.

The chain joins TRBV5-1 to TRBJ2-2; 9 nucleotides align to TRBD1. J was trimmed by 4 bases and V by 2 bases; bases with no gene match: 6. The V gene's germline CDR1 is SGHRS and CDR2 YFSETQ. The CDR3 totals 16 residues. The CDR3 spells CASSLPGQGATGELFF. The CDR3 DNA reads as TGCGCCAGCAGCTTACCGGGACAGGGCGCCACCGGGGAGCTGTTTTTT.

The V and J genes are TRBV12-3 or TRBV12-4 and TRBJ1-1, with TRBD1 matching over 7 bases. V dropped 2 bases and J dropped 8; count of bases not matched to a gene: 5. This CDR3 is built from 13 residues. This chain's CDR3 is CASSLIQGIEAFF. As DNA, the CDR3 is TGTGCCAGCAGTTTAATACAGGGGATCGAAGCTTTCTTT.

This chain joins TRBV5-6 and TRBJ2-7, with 7 positions matching TRBD1. The germline CDR1 and CDR2 sequences are SGHDT and YYEEEE. This CDR3 spans 16 amino acids. V gave up 5 bases and J gave up 6 bases; unmatched junction bases: 17. CDR3 amino acids: CASRPHPGTDVIEQYF. CDR3 nucleotides: TGTGCCAGCAGGCCCCACCCCGGGACAGATGTCATCGAGCAGTACTTC.

The V and J genes are TRBV6-5 and TRBJ2-1; 8 bases line up with TRBD1. Germline V CDR1 and CDR2: MNHEY, SVGAGI. The CDR3 loop spans 14 amino acids. With 6 bases clipped from V and 7 bases from J, the junction kept 8 bases outside the gene matches. The CDR3 protein is CASRERTGTNEQFF. The CDR3 bases are TGTGCCAGCAGAGAGCGGACAGGGACGAATGAGCAGTTCTTC.

CDR3 DNA sequence: TGTGCCAGCAGCTTAGTGCCCGCCGGTGGCTCTGGAAACACCATATATTTT. The encoded protein is CASSLVPAGGSGNTIYF. The rearrangement joins TRBV7-9 to TRBJ1-3; unclear D gene. The germline V gene has CDR1 SEHNR and CDR2 FQNEAQ (reference sequence). V was clipped by 1 base and J by 0 bases, with 13 bases between them. This CDR3 contains 17 residues.